These T cell receptor beta chains were read from a single sample in a study of tumour-infiltrating T cells in Burkitt lymphoma. Only in-frame clones appear in the TCRdb table, and some are missing; sequencing was by immunoSEQ multiplex PCR. The sample has some 2,100 clones; more than 12% are singletons. Source material: tumor tissue from a relapse. The receptors were sampled from a human donor with relapsed Burkitt lymphoma. Both conserved end residues are part of each CDR3. The D gene is left open where the match is weak. The size field is filled for only some rows; it gives once, few, many or a size class.

j_call: TRBJ2-1; d_call: .; clone_size: few; v_call: TRBV7-2; cdr3_aa: CASRELGDNEQFF; cdr3_nt: TGTGCCAGCAGGGAGTTGGGAGACAATGAGCAGTTCTTC
j_call: TRBJ2-2; d_call: .; clone_size: .; v_call: TRBV9; cdr3_aa: CASSPRLGSNTGELFF; cdr3_nt: TGTGCCAGCAGCCCGCGACTAGGGTCGAACACCGGGGAGCTGTTTTTT
j_call: TRBJ2-7; d_call: .; clone_size: .; v_call: TRBV11-2; cdr3_aa: CASSLRTGTSYEQYF; cdr3_nt: TGTGCCAGCAGCCTTCGAACGGGGACCTCCTACGAGCAGTACTTC
j_call: TRBJ2-5; d_call: .; clone_size: .; v_call: TRBV6-6; cdr3_aa: CASSGPEGETQYF; cdr3_nt: TGTGCCAGCAGCGGACCCGAGGGGGAGACCCAGTACTTC
j_call: TRBJ2-5; d_call: .; clone_size: .; v_call: TRBV7-2; cdr3_aa: CASSLDTLGETQYF; cdr3_nt: TGTGCCAGCAGCTTGGACACGTTGGGGGAGACCCAGTACTTC
j_call: TRBJ2-3; d_call: TRBD1; clone_size: .; v_call: TRBV19; cdr3_aa: CASSIRDRSRTDTQYF; cdr3_nt: TGTGCCAGTAGTATTAGGGACAGGAGCCGCACAGATACGCAGTATTTT
j_call: TRBJ2-3; d_call: .; clone_size: .; v_call: TRBV9; cdr3_aa: CASSPRGSWADTQYF; cdr3_nt: TGTGCCAGCAGCCCCCGGGGTAGCTGGGCAGATACGCAGTATTTT
j_call: TRBJ1-3; d_call: .; clone_size: .; v_call: TRBV7-9; cdr3_aa: CASSLGPRTSGNTIYF; cdr3_nt: TGTGCCAGCAGCCTTGGCCCGCGGACCTCTGGAAACACCATATATTTT
j_call: TRBJ1-6; d_call: .; clone_size: .; v_call: TRBV6-5; cdr3_aa: CASSRRDPRTLHF; cdr3_nt: TGTGCCAGCAGCCGCCGGGACCCGAGGACCCTCCACTTT
j_call: TRBJ1-1; d_call: TRBD1; clone_size: .; v_call: TRBV4-1; cdr3_aa: CASSSDRGRPEAFF; cdr3_nt: TGCGCCAGCAGCTCAGACAGGGGGAGGCCTGAAGCTTTCTTT
j_call: TRBJ2-3; d_call: .; clone_size: few; v_call: TRBV29-1; cdr3_aa: CSAKGSGGWADTQYF; cdr3_nt: TGCAGCGCCAAAGGGTCTGGGGGTTGGGCAGATACGCAGTATTTT
j_call: TRBJ1-4; d_call: .; clone_size: few; v_call: TRBV29-1; cdr3_aa: CSVARAEKLFF; cdr3_nt: TGCAGCGTTGCCAGGGCTGAAAAACTGTTTTTT
j_call: TRBJ2-7; d_call: TRBD1; clone_size: few; v_call: TRBV18; cdr3_aa: CASSSTTGKIAYEQYF; cdr3_nt: TGTGCCAGCTCATCAACGACAGGGAAGATCGCCTACGAGCAGTACTTC
j_call: TRBJ2-7; d_call: .; clone_size: .; v_call: TRBV5-1; cdr3_aa: CASSLAAGLSYEQYF; cdr3_nt: TGCGCCAGCAGCTTGGCCGCGGGCCTCTCCTACGAGCAGTACTTC
j_call: TRBJ1-4; d_call: .; clone_size: few; v_call: TRBV6-5; cdr3_aa: CASSFADRFNEKLFF; cdr3_nt: TGTGCCAGCAGTTTCGCTGACAGGTTTAATGAAAAACTGTTTTTT
j_call: TRBJ1-4; d_call: TRBD1; clone_size: .; v_call: TRBV6-6; cdr3_aa: CASSWTGTNEKLFF; cdr3_nt: TGTGCCAGCAGTTGGACAGGGACTAATGAAAAACTGTTTTTT
j_call: TRBJ2-7; d_call: .; clone_size: .; v_call: TRBV11-2; cdr3_aa: CASSLVVLEQYF; cdr3_nt: TGTGCCAGCAGCTTAGTTGTTTTGGAGCAGTACTTC
j_call: TRBJ2-7; d_call: .; clone_size: .; v_call: TRBV7-2; cdr3_aa: CASSLGGAGRSYEQYF; cdr3_nt: TGTGCCAGCAGCTTAGGGGGGGCGGGGCGCTCCTACGAGCAGTACTTC
j_call: TRBJ2-1; d_call: .; clone_size: few; v_call: TRBV5-1; cdr3_aa: CASSGTSSYNEQFF; cdr3_nt: TGCGCCAGTTCCGGGACATCTTCCTACAATGAGCAGTTCTTC
j_call: TRBJ2-2; d_call: TRBD2; clone_size: .; v_call: TRBV14; cdr3_aa: CARPSGGRDTGELFF; cdr3_nt: TGTGCCAGACCGAGCGGGGGGCGGGACACCGGGGAGCTGTTTTTT
j_call: TRBJ2-5; d_call: TRBD1; clone_size: .; v_call: TRBV25-1; cdr3_aa: CASSGQGVETQYF; cdr3_nt: TGTGCCAGCAGTGGACAGGGGGTAGAGACCCAGTACTTC
j_call: TRBJ1-4; d_call: .; clone_size: few; v_call: TRBV6-5; cdr3_aa: CASSYSSRRGKLFF; cdr3_nt: TGTGCCAGCAGTTACTCGAGCAGGCGGGGAAAACTGTTTTTT
j_call: TRBJ1-2; d_call: TRBD1; clone_size: .; v_call: TRBV7-9; cdr3_aa: CASSPGQNIYGYTF; cdr3_nt: TGTGCCAGTTCACCGGGACAGAATATTTATGGCTACACCTTC
j_call: TRBJ2-5; d_call: TRBD2; clone_size: few; v_call: TRBV7-8; cdr3_aa: CASSLAGLAGEETQYF; cdr3_nt: TGTGCCAGCAGCTTAGCAGGACTAGCGGGGGAAGAGACCCAGTACTTC
j_call: TRBJ1-1; d_call: .; clone_size: few; v_call: TRBV28; cdr3_aa: CASSSQPNTEAFF; cdr3_nt: TGTGCCAGCAGTTCACAGCCTAACACTGAAGCTTTCTTT
j_call: TRBJ2-5; d_call: TRBD1; clone_size: few; v_call: TRBV13; cdr3_aa: CASSSRQGALETQYF; cdr3_nt: TGTGCCAGCAGCTCTCGACAGGGGGCCCTCGAGACCCAGTACTTC
j_call: TRBJ1-4; d_call: TRBD1; clone_size: few; v_call: TRBV5-1; cdr3_aa: CASSLTGANEKLFF; cdr3_nt: TGCGCCAGCAGCTTAACAGGGGCTAATGAAAAACTGTTTTTT
j_call: TRBJ2-1; d_call: .; clone_size: few; v_call: TRBV6-1; cdr3_aa: CASSEGSRRVRNEQFF; cdr3_nt: TGTGCCAGCAGTGAAGGTAGCCGCAGGGTTCGGAATGAGCAGTTCTTC
j_call: TRBJ2-7; d_call: TRBD2; clone_size: few; v_call: TRBV30; cdr3_aa: CAGALAETYEQYF; cdr3_nt: TGTGCCGGGGCACTAGCGGAGACCTACGAGCAGTACTTC
j_call: TRBJ2-1; d_call: TRBD1; clone_size: few; v_call: TRBV6-5; cdr3_aa: CASSYRRGLSYNEQFF; cdr3_nt: TGTGCCAGCAGTTACCGAAGGGGGCTAAGTTACAATGAGCAGTTCTTC
j_call: TRBJ1-2; d_call: TRBD1; clone_size: few; v_call: TRBV5-4; cdr3_aa: CASSPRTGYGYTF; cdr3_nt: TGTGCCAGCAGCCCACGGACAGGGTATGGCTACACCTTC
j_call: TRBJ2-3; d_call: .; clone_size: few; v_call: TRBV7-2; cdr3_aa: CASSSRTSWGTQYF; cdr3_nt: TGTGCCAGCAGCTCCAGAACTAGTTGGGGTACGCAGTATTTT
j_call: TRBJ2-3; d_call: TRBD2; clone_size: few; v_call: TRBV5-1; cdr3_aa: CASSLAHGSGRGTDTQYF; cdr3_nt: TGCGCCAGCAGCTTGGCCCACGGTAGCGGGAGAGGCACAGATACGCAGTATTTT
j_call: TRBJ2-4; d_call: .; clone_size: .; v_call: TRBV28; cdr3_aa: CASTWGNIQYF; cdr3_nt: TGTGCCAGCACCTGGGGTAACATTCAGTACTTC
j_call: TRBJ2-1; d_call: .; clone_size: few; v_call: TRBV5-1; cdr3_aa: CASSLDPTRSSEQFF; cdr3_nt: TGCGCCAGCAGCTTGGATCCGACTCGATCGAGTGAGCAGTTCTTC
j_call: TRBJ2-3; d_call: TRBD1; clone_size: .; v_call: TRBV5-5; cdr3_aa: CASSPGQGAQDTQYF; cdr3_nt: TGTGCCAGCAGCCCCGGACAGGGCGCCCAAGATACGCAGTATTTT
j_call: TRBJ2-3; d_call: TRBD2; clone_size: .; v_call: TRBV5-1; cdr3_aa: CASSQLIGGDTDTQYF; cdr3_nt: TGCGCCAGCAGCCAGCTTATCGGGGGGGATACAGATACGCAGTATTTT
j_call: TRBJ2-7; d_call: .; clone_size: .; v_call: TRBV2; cdr3_aa: CASSDISDYEQYF; cdr3_nt: TGTGCCAGCAGTGACATCTCCGACTACGAGCAGTACTTC
j_call: TRBJ1-5; d_call: TRBD1; clone_size: few; v_call: TRBV27; cdr3_aa: CASSWTGIAQPQHF; cdr3_nt: TGTGCCAGCTCTTGGACAGGGATTGCTCAGCCCCAGCATTTT
j_call: TRBJ2-3; d_call: .; clone_size: .; v_call: TRBV7-6; cdr3_aa: CASSGDTQYF; cdr3_nt: TGTGCCAGCAGTGGAGATACGCAGTATTTT
j_call: TRBJ2-1; d_call: TRBD2; clone_size: few; v_call: TRBV7-8; cdr3_aa: CASSIGRAGSYNEQFF; cdr3_nt: TGTGCCAGCAGCATAGGGAGGGCGGGGTCCTACAATGAGCAGTTCTTC
j_call: TRBJ1-1; d_call: .; clone_size: .; v_call: TRBV28; cdr3_aa: CASRPLDTEAFF; cdr3_nt: TGTGCCAGCAGGCCCCTTGACACTGAAGCTTTCTTT